This section outlines one T cell receptor (beta chain) sequence together with its context. The antigen is undetermined. The sample comes from a study of OX40 agonist ivuxolimab in advanced cancers. Overall study results and limits: Relative to CD4+, CD8+ T cells held more expanded clones on average.

Germline V gene lookup returns CDR1 SGHTA and CDR2 FQGNSA. CDR3 size: 15 residues. Trimming removed 1 base from V and 4 bases from J; junction bases left unmatched: 4. Assay: immunoSEQ multiplex PCR; the TCRdb copy retains only in-frame clones and omits some. Of 65,000 to 85,000 clones detected, less than 90% appear once; the ten largest clones hold less than 4%. This TCR was sampled from an adult with an advanced solid tumor such as melanoma, head and neck, liver or kidney cancer. This sequence joins TRBV7-2 and TRBJ2-1; 7 nucleotides match TRBD2. Sequenced material: CD4+ or CD8+ T cells sorted from blood, taken in a trial of the OX40 agonist ivuxolimab. This CDR3 reads CASSLESGAYNEQFF. The CDR3 DNA is TGTGCCAGCAGCTTAGAGAGCGGGGCTTACAATGAGCAGTTCTTC.